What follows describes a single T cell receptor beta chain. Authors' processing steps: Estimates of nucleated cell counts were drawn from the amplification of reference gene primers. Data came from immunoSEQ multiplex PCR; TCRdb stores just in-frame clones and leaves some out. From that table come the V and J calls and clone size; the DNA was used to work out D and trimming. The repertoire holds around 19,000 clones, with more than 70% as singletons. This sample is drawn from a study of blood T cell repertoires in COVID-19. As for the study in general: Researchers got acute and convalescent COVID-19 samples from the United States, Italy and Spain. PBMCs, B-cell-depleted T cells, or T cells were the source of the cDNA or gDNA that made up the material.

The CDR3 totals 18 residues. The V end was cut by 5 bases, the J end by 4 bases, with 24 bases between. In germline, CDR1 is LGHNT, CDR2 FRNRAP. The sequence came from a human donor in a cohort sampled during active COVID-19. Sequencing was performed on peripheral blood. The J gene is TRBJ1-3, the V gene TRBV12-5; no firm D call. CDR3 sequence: CASGLYSGSQAGGNTIYF. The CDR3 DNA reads TGTGCTAGTGGTCTCTACTCCGGGTCCCAGGCGGGGGGAAACACCATATATTTT.